The clone carrying this T cell receptor beta chain was counted between two and nine times. Its antigen remains unidentified. The germline V gene has CDR1 DFQATT and CDR2 SNEGSKA (reference sequence). The CDR3 extends over 16 amino acids. Trimming at V came to 0 bases and at J to 1 base, leaving 5 bases not matched to a gene. Primed by a sample-barcoded 5' primer and a J-beta primer mix, a second PCR proceeded for roughly 6 to 12 cycles. TCRdb reprocessed the 5' RACE reads with MiXCR, giving one entry per CDR3 protein. The data show roughly 2 million distinct CDR3 sequences, just under 50% seen once. The sample belongs to a study of blood T cells in healthy people across ages. Study results and limitations: The authors considered diversity estimates from one million T cells to be underestimates. Age brought a roughly linear fall in TCR beta diversity measured per million T cells.

The sample, roughly 9.5 milliliters of peripheral blood, was drawn from each donor. The sequenced sample consisted of blood. This clonotype originated in a middle-aged woman in good health. V and J are TRBV20-1 and TRBJ2-1; 8 positions match TRBD2. DNA of the CDR3: TGCAGTGCTAGAGATCCAGCGGGGGAGTCCTACAATGAGCAGTTCTTC. It is translated as CSARDPAGESYNEQFF.